This T cell receptor (beta chain) stems from a study of shared clonotypes between healthy human individuals. This CDR3 spans 13 amino acids. In germline, CDR1 is SNHLY, CDR2 FYNNEI. V shed 6 bases, J shed 7 bases, and the junction held 5 bases outside the gene matches. This clone was counted once. Some clones are missing from TCRdb's copy, which holds only in-frame ones; the method was immunoSEQ multiplex PCR. The table lists a few million clones, nearly 97% of them singletons. This rearrangement joins TRBV2 to TRBJ1-2, with 10 bases that match TRBD1. The clonotype comes from a man aged 18 to 30 in good health. The source material was naive CD4+ T cells sorted from blood. Documented subset: CD45RA+ positively selected. CDR3 in DNA: TGTGCCAGCAGGACAGGGGGCTCCACTGGCTACACCTTC. It codes for CASRTGGSTGYTF.